The clone carrying this T cell receptor beta chain showed up just a few times. Its antigen is currently unknown. V was pared by 3 bases and J by 4 bases, with 15 bases between. Per the germline V gene, CDR1 is SGHTA and CDR2 is FQGNSA. This CDR3 region has 15 residues. The data are from a study of beta chain features in type 1 diabetes. Points from the study as a whole: Fewer junction insertions and more nucleotide deletions appeared in type 1 diabetes patients. In every one of the four CD4+ subsets, TCRB CDR3s were moderately but significantly shorter in Type 1 diabetes patients. cDNA-based reads could over-represent cells with high TCR expression.

Every bit of the isolated RNA underwent reverse transcription, so sequencing read expressed TCRB transcripts. Produced via immunoSEQ multiplex PCR; TCRdb's table is partial and in-frame only. Of hundreds of thousands of clones listed, roughly 9.6% were seen once; the top ten hold around 0.015%. The sequence came from a woman under 40 in good health. The J gene is TRBJ2-5, the V gene TRBV7-2, with TRBD2 as a possible D gene (6 bases). Sequencing was done on a sample of naive CD4+ T cells from blood. This CDR3 is CASSFGDSGSETQYF. The CDR3 region has the DNA TGTGCCAGCAGCTTTGGAGATAGCGGTTCAGAGACCCAGTACTTC.